This entry is about one TCR beta chain. As yet, its antigen is unknown. An equimolar mix of two oligonucleotides served as the beta constant-region primer for TRBC1 and TRBC2. The cDNA 3' end received a ligated single-stranded oligonucleotide carrying the SP2 primer and a 12-nucleotide UMI. Ligated cDNA was amplified by four rounds of PCR with nested alpha and beta constant-region primers and SP2. One entry per CDR3 protein, called by TCRdb with MiXCR from the UMI-ligation and nested PCR reads. The data show tens of thousands of distinct CDR3 sequences, 10% to 15% seen once. The data are from a study of naive and memory T cell subsets. Study conclusions and caveats: Over 85% of naive TCR sequences appeared only once after error correction, unlike memory subsets.

Germline V gene sequence: CDR1 LNHNV, CDR2 YYDKDF (reference sequence). The CDR3 is 18 amino acids. The junction had 12 bases not matched to a gene; V was cut back by 4 bases and J by 5 bases. Cells stained for CD3, CD4, CD8, CD45RA, CD27 and viability were sorted into four CD45RA/CD27 subsets. Sequencing used central memory CD4+ T cells from blood. This clonotype was sampled from a human donor in good health. The chain has TRBV15 and TRBJ2-3; TRBD2 agrees at 13 bases. This chain's CDR3 is CATSTTSGRAKIGDTQYF. The CDR3, as DNA: TGTGCCACCAGCACTACTAGCGGGAGGGCCAAAATAGGAGATACGCAGTATTTT.